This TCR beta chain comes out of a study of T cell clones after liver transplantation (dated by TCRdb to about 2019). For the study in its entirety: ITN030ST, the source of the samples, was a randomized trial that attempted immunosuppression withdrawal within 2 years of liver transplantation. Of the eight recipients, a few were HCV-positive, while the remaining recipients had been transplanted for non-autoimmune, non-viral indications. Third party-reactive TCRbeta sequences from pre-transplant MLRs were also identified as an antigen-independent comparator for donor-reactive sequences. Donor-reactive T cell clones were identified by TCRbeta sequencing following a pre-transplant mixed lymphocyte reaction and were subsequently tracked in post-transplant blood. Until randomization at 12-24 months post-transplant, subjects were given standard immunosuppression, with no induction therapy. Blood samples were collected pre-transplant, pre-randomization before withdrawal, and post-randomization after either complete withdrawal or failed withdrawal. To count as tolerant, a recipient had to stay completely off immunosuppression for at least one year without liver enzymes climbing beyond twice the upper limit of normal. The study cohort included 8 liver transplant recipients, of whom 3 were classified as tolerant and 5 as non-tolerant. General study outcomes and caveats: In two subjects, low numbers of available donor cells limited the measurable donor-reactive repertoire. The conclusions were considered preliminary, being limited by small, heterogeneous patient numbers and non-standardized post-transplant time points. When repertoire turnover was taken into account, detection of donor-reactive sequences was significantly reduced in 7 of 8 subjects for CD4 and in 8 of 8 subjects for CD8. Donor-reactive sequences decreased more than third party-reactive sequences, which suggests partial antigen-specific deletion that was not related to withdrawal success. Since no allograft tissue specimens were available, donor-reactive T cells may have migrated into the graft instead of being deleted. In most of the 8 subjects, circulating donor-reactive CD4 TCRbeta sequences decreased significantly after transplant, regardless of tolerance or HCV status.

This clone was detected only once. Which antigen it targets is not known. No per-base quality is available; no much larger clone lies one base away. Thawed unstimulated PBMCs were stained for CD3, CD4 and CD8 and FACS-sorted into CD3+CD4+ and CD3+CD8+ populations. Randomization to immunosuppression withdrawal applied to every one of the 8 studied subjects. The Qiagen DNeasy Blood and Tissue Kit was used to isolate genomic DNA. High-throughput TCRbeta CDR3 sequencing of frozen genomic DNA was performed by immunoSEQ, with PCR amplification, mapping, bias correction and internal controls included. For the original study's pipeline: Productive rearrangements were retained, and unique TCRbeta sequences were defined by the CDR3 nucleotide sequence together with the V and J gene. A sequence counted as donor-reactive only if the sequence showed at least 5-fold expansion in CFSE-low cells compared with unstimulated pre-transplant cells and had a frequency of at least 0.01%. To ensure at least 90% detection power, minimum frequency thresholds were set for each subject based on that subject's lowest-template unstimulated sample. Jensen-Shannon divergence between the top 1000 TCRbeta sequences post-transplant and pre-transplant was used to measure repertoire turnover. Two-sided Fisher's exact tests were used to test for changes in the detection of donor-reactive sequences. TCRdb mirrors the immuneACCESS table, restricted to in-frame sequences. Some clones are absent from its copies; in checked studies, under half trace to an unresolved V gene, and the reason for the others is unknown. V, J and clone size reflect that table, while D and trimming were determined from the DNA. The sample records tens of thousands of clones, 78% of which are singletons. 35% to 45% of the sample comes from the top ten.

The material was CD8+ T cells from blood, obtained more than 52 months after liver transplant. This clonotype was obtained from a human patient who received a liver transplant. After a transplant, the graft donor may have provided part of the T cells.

The CDR3 protein: CASSGGVHSNQPQHF. The DNA sequence is TGTGCCAGCAGTGGCGGGGTCCATAGCAATCAGCCCCAGCATTTT. The chain couples TRBV6-1 to TRBJ1-5; the D gene identity is not certain. Between the V and J ends, shortened by 4 bases and 0 bases respectively, the junction contains 10 bases. The germline V gene provides CDR1 MNHNS and CDR2 SASEGT. From its cysteine to its phenylalanine, the CDR3 spans 15 amino acids. The entry retains the CDR3 DNA only, 45 bases that are in frame from base 1.